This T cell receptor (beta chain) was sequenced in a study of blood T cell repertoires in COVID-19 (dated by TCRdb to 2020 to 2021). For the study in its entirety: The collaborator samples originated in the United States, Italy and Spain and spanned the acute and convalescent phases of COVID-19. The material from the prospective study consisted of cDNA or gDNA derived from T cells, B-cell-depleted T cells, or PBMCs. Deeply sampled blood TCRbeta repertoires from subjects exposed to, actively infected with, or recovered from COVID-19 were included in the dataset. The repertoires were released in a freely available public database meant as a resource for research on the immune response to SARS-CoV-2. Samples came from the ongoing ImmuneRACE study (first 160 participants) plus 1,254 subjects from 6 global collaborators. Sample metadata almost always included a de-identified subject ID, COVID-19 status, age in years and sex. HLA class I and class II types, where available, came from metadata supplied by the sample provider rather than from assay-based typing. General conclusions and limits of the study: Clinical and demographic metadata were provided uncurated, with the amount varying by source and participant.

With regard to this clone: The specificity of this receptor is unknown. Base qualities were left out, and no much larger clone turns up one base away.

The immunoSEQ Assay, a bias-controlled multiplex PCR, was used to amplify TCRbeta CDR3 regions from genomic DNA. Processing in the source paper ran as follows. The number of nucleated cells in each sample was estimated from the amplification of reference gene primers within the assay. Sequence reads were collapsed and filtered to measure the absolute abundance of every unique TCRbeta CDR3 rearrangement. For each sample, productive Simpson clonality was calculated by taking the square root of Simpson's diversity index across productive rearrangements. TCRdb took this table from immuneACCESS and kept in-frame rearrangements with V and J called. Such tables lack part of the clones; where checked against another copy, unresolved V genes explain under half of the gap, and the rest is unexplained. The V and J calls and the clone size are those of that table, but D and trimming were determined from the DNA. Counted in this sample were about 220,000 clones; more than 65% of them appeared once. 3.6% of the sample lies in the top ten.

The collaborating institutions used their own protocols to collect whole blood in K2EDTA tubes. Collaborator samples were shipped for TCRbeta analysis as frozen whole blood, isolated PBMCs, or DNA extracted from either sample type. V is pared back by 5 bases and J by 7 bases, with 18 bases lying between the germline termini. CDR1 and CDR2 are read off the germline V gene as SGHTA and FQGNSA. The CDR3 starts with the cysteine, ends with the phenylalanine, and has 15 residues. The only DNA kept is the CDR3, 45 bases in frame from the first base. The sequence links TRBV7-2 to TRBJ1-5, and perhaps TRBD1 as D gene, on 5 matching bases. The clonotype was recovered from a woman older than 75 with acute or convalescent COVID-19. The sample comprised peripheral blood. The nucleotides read TGTGCCAGCAGCCCGCAGGGCGGGGTGGGGCAGCCCCAGCATTTT. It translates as CASSPQGGVGQPQHF.